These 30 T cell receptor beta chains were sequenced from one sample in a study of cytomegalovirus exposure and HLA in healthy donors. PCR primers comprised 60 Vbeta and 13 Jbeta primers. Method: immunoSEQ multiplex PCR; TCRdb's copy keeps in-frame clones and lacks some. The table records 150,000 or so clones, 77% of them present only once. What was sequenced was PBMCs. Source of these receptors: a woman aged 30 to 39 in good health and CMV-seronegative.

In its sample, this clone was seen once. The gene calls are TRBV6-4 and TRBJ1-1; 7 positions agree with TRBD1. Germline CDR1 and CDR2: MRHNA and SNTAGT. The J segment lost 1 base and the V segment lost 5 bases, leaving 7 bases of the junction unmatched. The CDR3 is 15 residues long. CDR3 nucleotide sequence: TGTGCCAGCAGTTTCGCGGACAGGCCGAACACTGAAGCTTTCTTT. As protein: CASSFADRPNTEAFF.

CDR3: CAWSTGRGEKLFF. In nucleotides, the CDR3 is TGTGCCTGGAGTACAGGGCGAGGTGAAAAACTGTTTTTT. The chain employs TRBV30 and TRBJ1-4; a weak D match, TRBD1 (6 bases). The CDR3 has 13 amino acids. V gave up 2 bases and J gave up 7 bases, with 11 bases separating them. CDR1 and CDR2 from the germline V gene are GTSNPN and SVGIG (reference sequence).

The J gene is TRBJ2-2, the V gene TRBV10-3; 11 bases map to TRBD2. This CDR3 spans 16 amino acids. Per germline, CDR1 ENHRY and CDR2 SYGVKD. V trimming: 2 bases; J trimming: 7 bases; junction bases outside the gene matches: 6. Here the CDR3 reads CAISELTSGGGGELFF. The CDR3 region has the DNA TGTGCCATCAGTGAGCTCACTAGCGGGGGCGGCGGGGAGCTGTTTTTT.

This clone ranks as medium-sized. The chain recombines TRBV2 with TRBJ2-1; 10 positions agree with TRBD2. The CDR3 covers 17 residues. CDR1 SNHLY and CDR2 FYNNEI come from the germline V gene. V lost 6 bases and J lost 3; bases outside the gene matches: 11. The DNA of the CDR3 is TGTGCCAGCAGACCTACACGAGGACTAGCGGACTACAATGAGCAGTTCTTC. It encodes CASRPTRGLADYNEQFF.

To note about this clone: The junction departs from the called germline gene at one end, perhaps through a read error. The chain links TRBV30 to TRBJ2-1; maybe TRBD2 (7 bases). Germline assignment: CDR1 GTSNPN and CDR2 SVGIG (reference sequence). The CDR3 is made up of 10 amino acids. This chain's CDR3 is CAWGPRGGIF. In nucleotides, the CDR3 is TGTGCCTGGGGTCCCAGGGGAGGGATCTTC.

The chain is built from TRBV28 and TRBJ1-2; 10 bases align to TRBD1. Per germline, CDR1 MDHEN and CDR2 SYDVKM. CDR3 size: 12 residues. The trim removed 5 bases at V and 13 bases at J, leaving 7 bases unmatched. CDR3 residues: CASSNLRTGGTF. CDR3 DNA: TGTGCCAGCAGTAACCTTCGGACAGGGGGCACCTTC.

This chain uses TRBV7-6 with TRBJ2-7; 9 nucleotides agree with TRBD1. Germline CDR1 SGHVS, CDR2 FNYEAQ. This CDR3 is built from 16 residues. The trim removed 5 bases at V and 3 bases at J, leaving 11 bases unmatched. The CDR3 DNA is TGTGCCAGCAGCCCAATCACCGGGACAGGGTTCTACGAGCAGTACTTC. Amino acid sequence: CASSPITGTGFYEQYF.

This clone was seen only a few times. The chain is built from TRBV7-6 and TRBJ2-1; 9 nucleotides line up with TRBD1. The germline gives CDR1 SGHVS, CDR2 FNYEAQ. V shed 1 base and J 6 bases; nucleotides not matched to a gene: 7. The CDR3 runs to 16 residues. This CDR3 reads CASSLGSPGQGNEQFF. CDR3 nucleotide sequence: TGTGCCAGCAGCTTAGGGTCTCCGGGACAGGGCAATGAGCAGTTCTTC.

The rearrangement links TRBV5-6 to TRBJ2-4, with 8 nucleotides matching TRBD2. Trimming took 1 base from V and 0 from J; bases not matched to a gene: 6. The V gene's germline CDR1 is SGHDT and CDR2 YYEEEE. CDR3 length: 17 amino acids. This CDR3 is CASSLPGGGLAKNIQYF. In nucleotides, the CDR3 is TGTGCCAGCAGCTTGCCCGGGGGGGGCCTAGCCAAAAACATTCAGTACTTC.

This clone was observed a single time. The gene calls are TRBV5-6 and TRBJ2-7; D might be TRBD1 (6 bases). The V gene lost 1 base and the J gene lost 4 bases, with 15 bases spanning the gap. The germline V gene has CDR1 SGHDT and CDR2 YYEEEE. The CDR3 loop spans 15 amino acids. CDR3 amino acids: CASSLLGTTTYEQYF. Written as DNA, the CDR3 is TGTGCCAGCAGCTTGTTGGGGACAACTACTTACGAGCAGTACTTC.

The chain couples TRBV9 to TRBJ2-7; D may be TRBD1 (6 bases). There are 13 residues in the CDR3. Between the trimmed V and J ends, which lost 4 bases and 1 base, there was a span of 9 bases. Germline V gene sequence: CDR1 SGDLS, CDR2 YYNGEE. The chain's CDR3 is CASSSGHSYEQYF. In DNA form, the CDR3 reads TGTGCCAGCAGCTCGGGACATTCCTACGAGCAGTACTTC.

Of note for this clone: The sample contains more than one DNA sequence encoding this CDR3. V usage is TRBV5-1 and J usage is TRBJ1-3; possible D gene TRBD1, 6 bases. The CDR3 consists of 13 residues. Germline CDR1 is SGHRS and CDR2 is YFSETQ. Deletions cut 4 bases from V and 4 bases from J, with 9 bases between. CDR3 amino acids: CASSQDRGNTIYF. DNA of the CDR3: TGCGCCAGCAGCCAGGACAGAGGAAACACCATATATTTT.

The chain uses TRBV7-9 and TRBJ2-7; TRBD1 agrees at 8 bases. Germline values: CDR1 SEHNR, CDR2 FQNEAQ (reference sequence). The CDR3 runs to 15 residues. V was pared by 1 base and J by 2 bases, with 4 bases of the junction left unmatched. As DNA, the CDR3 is TGTGCCAGCAGCTTAGAGACAGGGGCAACCTACGAGCAGTACTTC. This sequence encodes CASSLETGATYEQYF.

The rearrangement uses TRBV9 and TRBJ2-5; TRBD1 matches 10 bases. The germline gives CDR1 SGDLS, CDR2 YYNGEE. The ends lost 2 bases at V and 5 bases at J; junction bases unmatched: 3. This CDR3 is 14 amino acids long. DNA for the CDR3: TGTGCCAGCAGCGTCGACAGGGGGCCTGAGACCCAGTACTTC. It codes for CASSVDRGPETQYF.

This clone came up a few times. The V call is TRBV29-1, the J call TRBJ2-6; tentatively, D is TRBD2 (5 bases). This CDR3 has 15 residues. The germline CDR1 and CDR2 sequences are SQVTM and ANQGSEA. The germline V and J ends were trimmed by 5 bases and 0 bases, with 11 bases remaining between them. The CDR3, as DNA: TGCAGCGTTATACCGGGGTCCTCTGGGGCCAACGTCCTGACTTTC. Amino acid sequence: CSVIPGSSGANVLTF.

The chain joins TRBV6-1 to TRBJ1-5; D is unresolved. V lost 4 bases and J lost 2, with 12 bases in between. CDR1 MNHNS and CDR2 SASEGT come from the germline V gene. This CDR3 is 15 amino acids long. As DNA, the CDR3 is TGTGCCAGCAGTGTTGTAGGAGCGCGCAATCAGCCCCAGCATTTT. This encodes CASSVVGARNQPQHF.

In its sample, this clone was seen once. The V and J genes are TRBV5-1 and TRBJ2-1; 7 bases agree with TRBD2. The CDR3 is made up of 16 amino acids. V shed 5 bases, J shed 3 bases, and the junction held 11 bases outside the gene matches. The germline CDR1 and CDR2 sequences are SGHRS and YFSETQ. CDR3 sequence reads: CASRPLGGSSYNEQFF. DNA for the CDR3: TGCGCCAGCAGACCCCTTGGCGGGAGTAGCTACAATGAGCAGTTCTTC.

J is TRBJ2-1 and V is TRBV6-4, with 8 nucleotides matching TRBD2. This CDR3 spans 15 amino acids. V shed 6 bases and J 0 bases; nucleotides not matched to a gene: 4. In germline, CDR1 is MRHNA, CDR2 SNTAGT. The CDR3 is CASSAGLGSYNEQFF. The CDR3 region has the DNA TGTGCCAGCAGCGCGGGACTAGGCTCCTACAATGAGCAGTTCTTC.

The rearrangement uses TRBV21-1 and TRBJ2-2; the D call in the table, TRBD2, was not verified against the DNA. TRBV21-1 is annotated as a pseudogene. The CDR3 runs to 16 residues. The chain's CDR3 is CASSRTPGTSHGELFF. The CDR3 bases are TGTGCCAGCAGCAGAACACCGGGGACTAGCCACGGGGAGCTGTTTTTT.

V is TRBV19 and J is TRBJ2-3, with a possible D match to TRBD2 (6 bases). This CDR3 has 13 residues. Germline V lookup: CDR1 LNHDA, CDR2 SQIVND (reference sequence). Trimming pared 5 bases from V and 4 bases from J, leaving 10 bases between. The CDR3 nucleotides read TGTGCCAGTAGTCCGGGACTTGCAGATACGCAGTATTTT. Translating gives CASSPGLADTQYF.

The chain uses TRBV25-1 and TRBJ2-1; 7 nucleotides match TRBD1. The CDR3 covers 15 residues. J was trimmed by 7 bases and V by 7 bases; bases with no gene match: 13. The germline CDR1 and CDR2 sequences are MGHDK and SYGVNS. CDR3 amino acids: CASNPGQALSNEQFF. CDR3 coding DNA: TGTGCCAGCAACCCCGGACAGGCGCTGAGTAATGAGCAGTTCTTC.

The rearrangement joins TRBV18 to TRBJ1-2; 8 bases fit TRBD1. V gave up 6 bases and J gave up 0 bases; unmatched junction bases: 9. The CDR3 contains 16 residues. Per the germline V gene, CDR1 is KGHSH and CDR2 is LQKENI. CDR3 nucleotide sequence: TGTGCCAGCTCCGCAAGGACAGGGAACACTAACTATGGCTACACCTTC. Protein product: CASSARTGNTNYGYTF. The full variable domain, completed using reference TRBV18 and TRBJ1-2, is NAGVMQNPRHLVRRRGQEARLRCSPMKGHSHVYWYRQLPEEGLKFMVYLQKENIIDESGMPKERFSAEFPKEGPSILRIQQVVRGDSAAYFCASSARTGNTNYGYTFGSGTRLTVV.

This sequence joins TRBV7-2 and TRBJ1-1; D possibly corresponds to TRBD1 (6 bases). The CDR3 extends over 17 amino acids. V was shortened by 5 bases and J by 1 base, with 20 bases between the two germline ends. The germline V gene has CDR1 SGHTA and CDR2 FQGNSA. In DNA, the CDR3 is TGTGCCAGCAGCCCGCAGGGGTGGGGAGTCGGGAACACTGAAGCTTTCTTT. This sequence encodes CASSPQGWGVGNTEAFF.

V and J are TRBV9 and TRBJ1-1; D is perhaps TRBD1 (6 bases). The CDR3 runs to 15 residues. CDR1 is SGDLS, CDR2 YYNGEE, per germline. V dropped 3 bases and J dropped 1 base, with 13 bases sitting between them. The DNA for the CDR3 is TGTGCCAGCAGCGGACCTACAGGGACGAACACTGAAGCTTTCTTT. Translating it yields CASSGPTGTNTEAFF.

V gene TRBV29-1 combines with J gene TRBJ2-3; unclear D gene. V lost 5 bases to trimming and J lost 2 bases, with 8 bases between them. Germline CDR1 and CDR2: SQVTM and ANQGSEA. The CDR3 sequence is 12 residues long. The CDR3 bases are TGCAGCGTTCCCCCGTCCACAGATACGCAGTATTTT. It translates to CSVPPSTDTQYF.

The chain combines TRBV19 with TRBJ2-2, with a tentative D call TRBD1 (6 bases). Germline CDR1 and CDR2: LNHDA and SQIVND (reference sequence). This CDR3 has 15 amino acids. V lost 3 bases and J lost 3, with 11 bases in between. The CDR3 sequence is CASSIQQGYTGELFF. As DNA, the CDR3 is TGTGCCAGTAGTATCCAGCAGGGGTACACCGGGGAGCTGTTTTTT.

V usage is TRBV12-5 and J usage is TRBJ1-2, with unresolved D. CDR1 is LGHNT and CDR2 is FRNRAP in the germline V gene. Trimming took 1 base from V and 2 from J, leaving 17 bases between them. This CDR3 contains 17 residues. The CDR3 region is CASGLDPSRIPNYGYTF. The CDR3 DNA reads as TGTGCTAGTGGTTTGGACCCCTCCAGGATCCCAAACTATGGCTACACCTTC.

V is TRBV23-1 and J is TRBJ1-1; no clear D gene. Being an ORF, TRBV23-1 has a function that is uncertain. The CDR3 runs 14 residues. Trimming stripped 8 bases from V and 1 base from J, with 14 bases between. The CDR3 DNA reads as TGCGCCAGCCCCCTAGGCCCAAGGAACACTGAAGCTTTCTTT. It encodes CASPLGPRNTEAFF.

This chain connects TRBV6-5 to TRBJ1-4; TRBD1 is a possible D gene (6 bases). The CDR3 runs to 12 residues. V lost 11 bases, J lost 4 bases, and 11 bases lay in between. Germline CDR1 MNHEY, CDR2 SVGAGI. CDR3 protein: CAARGNNEKLFF. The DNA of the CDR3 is TGTGCCGCCAGGGGAAATAATGAAAAACTGTTTTTT.

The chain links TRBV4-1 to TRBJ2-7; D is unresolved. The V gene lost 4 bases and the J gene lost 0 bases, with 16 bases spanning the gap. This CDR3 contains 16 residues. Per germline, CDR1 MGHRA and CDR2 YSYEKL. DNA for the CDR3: TGCGCCAGCAGCCCCCATGTTACCCTAGTCTCCTACGAGCAGTACTTC. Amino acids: CASSPHVTLVSYEQYF.